Shown below are 14 T cell receptor beta chains from a single sample sequenced in a study of response to subunit inactivated influenza vaccine. TCRdb called the RT-PCR reads again in MiXCR, with one record for every CDR3 protein. Among about half a million distinct CDR3 sequences listed, less than 10% were seen once. The sequenced sample was PBMCs from blood, obtained around 2 years after vaccination. The receptors derive from a man between 50 and 70 years old who received an inactivated influenza vaccine.

This clonotype has more than one count but fewer than ten. This chain joins TRBV27 and TRBJ2-4; tentatively, D is TRBD2 (7 bases). The germline gives CDR1 MNHEY, CDR2 SMNVEV (reference sequence). V shed 5 bases and J shed 11 bases, with 13 bases lying between them. This CDR3 has 12 amino acids. The CDR3: CASSPGGLFQYF. DNA for the CDR3: TGTGCCAGCAGTCCCGGGGGGCTGTTTCAGTACTTC.

In its sample, this clonotype was seen a few times. This chain joins TRBV20-1 and TRBJ2-7, with 8 bases identical to TRBD1. The CDR3 loop spans 11 amino acids. V shed 5 bases and J 6 bases; nucleotides not matched to a gene: 3. Germline V gene sequence: CDR1 DFQATT, CDR2 SNEGSKA (reference sequence). The CDR3 DNA reads as TGCAGTGCTTTGACAGGGGCCGAGCAGTACTTC. Translation: CSALTGAEQYF.

In its sample, this clonotype was seen many times. The chain is built from TRBV4-3 and TRBJ1-5, with TRBD1 matching over 7 bases. With V trimmed by 4 bases and J by 7 bases, 7 bases remained unmatched. CDR1 and CDR2 (germline): LGHNA, YSLEER. The CDR3 runs to 14 residues. The DNA for the CDR3 is TGCGCCAGCAGCCCAACAGGGGTTGGACAGCCCCAGCATTTT. Protein sequence: CASSPTGVGQPQHF.

This clonotype came up many times. The chain joins TRBV2 to TRBJ1-2, with D possibly matching TRBD1 (5 bases). Germline CDR1 SNHLY, CDR2 FYNNEI. The V and J ends lost 7 bases and 1 base respectively, with 10 bases between them. The CDR3 consists of 13 residues. In nucleotides, the CDR3 is TGTGCCAGCACTGTTGGGGGTAACTATGGCTACACCTTC. The encoded protein is CASTVGGNYGYTF.

The chain combines TRBV14 with TRBJ2-7, with TRBD1 matching 9 bases. Germline CDR1 and CDR2: SGHDN and FVKESK. This CDR3 has 14 residues. V was clipped by 1 base and J by 6 bases; unmatched bases: 4. The DNA of the CDR3 is TGTGCCAGCAGCCAAGTTCCGACAGGGGGCGAGCAGTACTTC. Its protein is CASSQVPTGGEQYF.

About this clonotype itself: An end of the junction differs from the germline gene, which may be a read error. The rearrangement uses TRBV7-3 and TRBJ2-3; possibly TRBD1 for D (5 bases). The germline CDR1 and CDR2 sequences are SGHTA and FQGTGA. The CDR3 totals 14 residues. This CDR3 is CASSLTDSTDTKYF. DNA of the CDR3: TGTGCCAGCAGCCTCACAGACAGCACAGATACGAAGTATTTT. Supplemented by reference TRBV7-3 and TRBJ2-3, the full variable domain reads GAGVSQTPSNKVTEKGKYVELRCDPISGHTALYWYRQSLGQGPEFLIYFQGTGAADDSGLPNDRFFAVRPEGSVSTLKIQRTERGDSAVYLCASSLTDSTDTKYFGPGTRLTVL.

This clonotype was detected a few times. The rearrangement links TRBV12-3 or TRBV12-4 to TRBJ2-1, with 7 bases fitting TRBD2. The V and J ends lost 4 bases and 6 bases, in that order; junction bases with no gene match: 3. The CDR3 runs to 13 residues. The CDR3 bases are TGTGCCAGCAGTTGGACTAGTTTCAATGAGCAGTTCTTC. As protein: CASSWTSFNEQFF.

The chain is built from TRBV4-1 and TRBJ2-2; weak D call: TRBD2 (5 bases). Trimming removed 0 bases at V and 7 bases at J, with 12 bases between. Germline loops: CDR1 MGHRA, CDR2 YSYEKL. The CDR3 is 15 amino acids. CDR3 DNA sequence: TGCGCCAGCAGCCAAGATGTGAGCGGTATCGGGGAGCTGTTTTTT. Protein sequence: CASSQDVSGIGELFF.

This clonotype has a handful of counts. This sequence joins TRBV20-1 and TRBJ2-7, with D possibly matching TRBD1 (6 bases). Between the trimmed V and J ends, which lost 2 bases and 6 bases, there was a span of 20 bases. There are 15 residues in the CDR3. Looked up from germline, CDR1 is DFQATT and CDR2 is SNEGSKA (reference sequence). CDR3 sequence (DNA): TGCAGTGCTAGAAGACAGGCCGGGTTCTTAGTCGAGCAGTACTTC. It is translated as CSARRQAGFLVEQYF.

Written as DNA, the CDR3 is TGTGCCAGCTCACCATGGGAGGCTAGCACAGATACGCAGTATTTT. It is translated as CASSPWEASTDTQYF. This chain joins TRBV18 and TRBJ2-3; possible D gene TRBD2, 6 bases. The V gene's germline CDR1 is KGHSH and CDR2 LQKENI. This CDR3 contains 15 residues. Trimming shortened V by 2 bases and J by 0 bases, and 9 bases separated the two germline ends.

The CDR3 protein is CASSTGRGGTGGLEQYF. The DNA for the CDR3 is TGTGCCAGCAGCACGGGGCGAGGTGGGACAGGGGGTCTCGAGCAGTACTTC. The chain has TRBV12-3 or TRBV12-4 and TRBJ2-7; TRBD1 matches 11 bases. With 6 bases clipped from V and 6 bases from J, the junction kept 16 bases outside the gene matches. The CDR3 consists of 17 residues.

In this sample, this clonotype turned up once. The chain is built from TRBV30 and TRBJ2-7; D is unresolved. Germline assignment: CDR1 GTSNPN and CDR2 SVGIG (reference sequence). The CDR3 totals 14 residues. Trimming pared 4 bases from V and 0 bases from J, leaving 13 bases between. Here the CDR3 reads CAWMPRRSSYEQYF. The CDR3 DNA sequence: TGTGCCTGGATGCCCCGGCGGAGCTCCTACGAGCAGTACTTC. Full variable domain (rest looked up from reference TRBV30 and TRBJ2-7): SQTIHQWPATLVQPVGSPLSLECTVEGTSNPNLYWYRQAAGRGLQLLFYSVGIGQISSEVPQNLSASRPQDRQFILSSKKLLLSDSGFYLCAWMPRRSSYEQYFGPGTRLTVT.

In this sample, this clonotype turned up many times. This chain joins TRBV4-2 and TRBJ2-5; D gene ambiguous. The CDR3 is made up of 13 amino acids. Germline loops: CDR1 LGHNA, CDR2 YNFKEQ. Trimming stripped 0 bases from V and 4 bases from J, with 6 bases between. The CDR3 region has the DNA TGTGCCAGCAGCCAAGATCTACGAGAGACCCAGTACTTC. Protein product: CASSQDLRETQYF.

This clonotype was seen more than once but under ten times. The chain employs TRBV12-3 or TRBV12-4 and TRBJ1-4, with a weak D call TRBD1 (5 bases). CDR3 length equals 15 residues. The V end lost 1 base, the J end lost 5 bases, and 11 bases lay between the germline ends. This CDR3 reads CASSLGSGGNEKLFF. The CDR3 DNA is TGTGCCAGCAGTTTAGGATCCGGGGGGAATGAAAAACTGTTTTTT.